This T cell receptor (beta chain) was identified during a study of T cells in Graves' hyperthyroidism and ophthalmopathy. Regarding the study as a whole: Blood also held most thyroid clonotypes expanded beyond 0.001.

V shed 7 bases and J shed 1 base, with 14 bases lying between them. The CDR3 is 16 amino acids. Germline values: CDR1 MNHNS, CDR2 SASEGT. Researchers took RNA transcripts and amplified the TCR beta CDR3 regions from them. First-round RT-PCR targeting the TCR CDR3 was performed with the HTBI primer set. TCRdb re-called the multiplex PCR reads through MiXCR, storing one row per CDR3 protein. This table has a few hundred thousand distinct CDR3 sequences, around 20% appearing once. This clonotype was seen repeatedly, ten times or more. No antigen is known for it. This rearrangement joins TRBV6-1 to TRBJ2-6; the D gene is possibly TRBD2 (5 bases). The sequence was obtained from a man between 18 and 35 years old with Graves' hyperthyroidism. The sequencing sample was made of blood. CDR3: CASKRAAGSGANVLTF. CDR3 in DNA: TGTGCCAGCAAGAGGGCCGCAGGATCTGGGGCCAACGTCCTGACTTTC.